A selection of T cell receptor beta chains follows, all from one sample in a study of T-cell reconstitution after alpha-beta-depleted transplantation in children. MiXCR, run by TCRdb on the PCR reads, gives a single entry per CDR3 protein. The data contain some 200,000 distinct CDR3 sequences, approximately 8% of them singletons. Sequenced material: PBMCs, mostly from graft donor cells, taken 360 days after TCRalphabeta/CD19-depleted stem cell transplant. These receptors all come from a male patient aged 2-15 years who had a stem cell transplant for acute myeloid leukemia, so the T cells may come from the graft donor. Both conserved end residues are part of each CDR3. Each record gives: D gene, J gene, V gene, clone size, CDR3 DNA, CDR3 protein. A D gene is named only where the DNA matches it firmly. Expanded clones are given a class, and other clones once, few, many or no size at all.

TRBD2 TRBJ2-5 TRBV11-2 NA TGTGCCAGCAGCCTACCTGGAGAAGCGGGAGGGCCAGACCAAGAGACCCAGTACTTC CASSLPGEAGGPDQETQYF
TRBD1 TRBJ2-7 TRBV20-1 many TGCAGTGCTATATCAGGGGGAGTAGTATACGAGCAGTACTTC CSAISGGVVYEQYF
TRBD1 TRBJ1-5 TRBV20-1 NA TGCAGTGCTCTGGCGGCAGGACAGGACAGTCAGCCCCAGCATTTT CSALAAGQDSQPQHF
TRBD2 TRBJ2-7 TRBV18 many TGTGCCAGCTCACCGGGACTAGCGCGCCTCTACGAGCAGTACTTC CASSPGLARLYEQYF
NA TRBJ2-5 TRBV6-5 many TGTGCCAGCAGTTACCCAACTAGAGGAGAGACCCAGTACTTC CASSYPTRGETQYF
NA TRBJ1-4 TRBV29-1 few TGCAGCGTTGAAGGGGTTCGTGGCGAAAAACTGTTTTTT CSVEGVRGEKLFF
TRBD1 TRBJ2-1 TRBV7-6 NA TGTGCCAGCAGCCTTAAGGGACAGGTTGGGAATGAGCAGTTCTTC CASSLKGQVGNEQFF
TRBD1 TRBJ2-7 TRBV5-1 few TGCGCCAGCAGCTCGACCGGGACAGCCTACGAGCAGTACTTC CASSSTGTAYEQYF
NA TRBJ1-2 TRBV5-1 NA TGCGCCAGCAGCTTGAGCGGAATTTCGCATCTTATTGGCTACACCTTC CASSLSGISHLIGYTF
NA TRBJ2-5 TRBV10-3 NA TGTGCCATCAGTGCAACAGGGCGTCAAGAGACCCAGTACTTC CAISATGRQETQYF
TRBD1 TRBJ2-6 TRBV10-3 many TGTGCCATCAGTGAGTCTTGGGACAGGAACCCCTCTGGGGCCAACGTCCTGACTTTC CAISESWDRNPSGANVLTF
NA TRBJ2-7 TRBV3-1 many TGTGCCAGCAGCCTAGCCGGGCCATCCTACGAGCAGTACTTC CASSLAGPSYEQYF
NA TRBJ2-6 TRBV29-1 many TGCAGCGTTGAAGCCGACGGCTCTGGGGCCAACGTCCTGACTTTC CSVEADGSGANVLTF
NA TRBJ2-7 TRBV7-2 NA TGTGCCAGCAGCTTACAAAACACCTACGAGCAGTACTTC CASSLQNTYEQYF
NA TRBJ2-2 TRBV6-1 few TGTGCCAGCATCGCGCTGGGTCGGTCGGCCGGGGAGCTGTTTTTT CASIALGRSAGELFF
TRBD2 TRBJ2-5 TRBV10-3 many TGTGCCATCGGCGAAGCGGGAGTAAAGACCCAGTACTTC CAIGEAGVKTQYF